This T cell receptor (beta chain) was identified in a study of CD8+CD57+ T cells in acquired aplastic anemia. Study overall: Each DNA sample taken from sorted CD4+ and CD8+ cells came to around 3.4 ug on average. There were 10 million to 12 million reads, on average, for CD4+ cells from healthy donors.

This clonotype was detected many times. Its target is unknown. The ends lost 5 bases at V and 7 bases at J; junction bases unmatched: 11. The CDR3 consists of 15 residues. CDR1 is GTSNPN, CDR2 SVGIG, per germline (reference sequence). The study, taken as a whole, reports: Patients and controls turned out to have around 29 CD8+ CDR3 sequences in common. Statistical testing detected no significant gap in CD8+ Simpson's diversity between patients and controls.

The template for TCR beta VDJ and CDR3 sequence profiling was genomic DNA. TCRdb called the reads again in MiXCR, with one record for every CDR3 protein. The top ten clones hold approximately 3.8% of a sample with about 420,000 distinct CDR3 sequences, 65% to 75% of them seen once. This chain links TRBV30 with TRBJ1-6; 7 bases fit TRBD1. This TCR derives from a human donor in good health, serving as a control. Material for sequencing was sorted CD4+, CD8+, or CD8+CD57+ T cells (not recorded which) from PBMCs. The CDR3 here is CAWGRSTGRNSPLHF. The CDR3 nucleotides read TGTGCCTGGGGGAGGTCGACAGGGAGAAATTCACCCCTCCACTTT.